Listed below are T cell receptor beta chains from one sample, sequenced in a study of blood T cells in healthy people across ages. TCRdb reprocessed the 5' RACE reads via MiXCR and lists one record per CDR3 protein. Among some 920,000 distinct CDR3 sequences, 45% to 60% were seen once, and the ten largest hold over 20%. Specimen: blood. The receptor source for this set is a woman aged 60 to 75 in good health. Each CDR3 is given with its conserved first and last residue. Fields, in order: V gene, J gene, CDR3 protein.

TRBV7-2	TRBJ2-3	CASSLAHTSGRTDTQYF
TRBV18	TRBJ2-7	CASSPSGTGGAYEQYF
TRBV11-2	TRBJ2-1	CASSNRDRGYNEQFF
TRBV28	TRBJ1-1	CASSLGGEDTEAFF
TRBV4-1	.	CASSQDGAEQYF
TRBV15	TRBJ2-3	CATSEGAAGPNGAQYF
TRBV28	TRBJ2-5	CASSLEWRQETQYF
TRBV10-3	TRBJ2-1	CAISGLVGDNEQFF
TRBV27	TRBJ2-2	CASSLSRLTGELFF
TRBV29-1	TRBJ2-3	CSVEGARATDTQYF
TRBV27	TRBJ2-1	CASSPGQGVRNEQFF
TRBV2	TRBJ2-7	CASIRGTGVEQYF
TRBV28	TRBJ2-5	CASIPAGGIWETQYF
TRBV6-6	TRBJ2-2	CASSCSRGRSTGELFF
TRBV20-1	TRBJ1-4	CSARDRWTEKLFF
TRBV28	TRBJ2-7	CASQTPRPSYEQYF
TRBV20-1	TRBJ2-7	CSASRDNVGQQYF
TRBV5-1	TRBJ1-2	CASSSESGDTCGYTF
TRBV24-1	TRBJ2-1	CATSDPGLAGNHNEQFF
TRBV7-6	TRBJ2-7	CASSTETSGRAYEQYF
TRBV20-1	TRBJ1-6	CSASGGQGTSPLHF
TRBV14	TRBJ2-1	CASSQAVGTGAEQFF
TRBV7-8	TRBJ1-6	CASSSRTGSPLHF